This is a list of T cell receptor beta chains from one sample in a study of T-cell memory formation after mild COVID-19. TCRdb reprocessed the 5' RACE reads via MiXCR and lists one record per CDR3 protein. The data show about 430,000 distinct CDR3 sequences, with roughly 17% seen just once and about 22% held by the top ten. Input material: PBMCs or a T cell subset sorted from them (not recorded which). All receptors derive from a man aged 18 to 35 who had mild COVID-19 (a few samples of this study predate the infection). Cell type and time point are not known. Each CDR3 is given with its conserved first and last residue. A D gene is named only where the DNA matches it firmly. Rows give clone size only sometimes, using once, few, many, or a class for an expanded clone.

v_call,cdr3_length,clone_size,d_call,j_call,cdr3_nt,cdr3_aa
TRBV27,15,-,-,TRBJ1-3,TGTGCCAGCAGTTTAGCGGCTGCGCCTGGAAACACCATATATTTT,CASSLAAAPGNTIYF
TRBV6-2/TRBV6-3,14,few,-,TRBJ1-2,TGTGCCAGCAGTTACTCGATCACAGCCTATGGCTACACCTTC,CASSYSITAYGYTF
TRBV5-1,15,few,-,TRBJ1-2,TGCGCCAGCGGCCACCGGGACGGAGGAGGCTATGGCTACACCTTC,CASGHRDGGGYGYTF
TRBV12-3/TRBV12-4,16,-,TRBD2,TRBJ2-5,TGTGCCAGCGCGTTACATGGGACTAGCGGGGAAGAGACCCAGTACTTC,CASALHGTSGEETQYF
TRBV5-1,15,-,TRBD1,TRBJ2-2,TGCGCCAGCAGCTGGGACAGGGCCGACACCGGGGAGCTGTTTTTT,CASSWDRADTGELFF
TRBV7-3,14,few,-,TRBJ1-6,TGTGCCAGCAGCAAGGGGTCCCTTGGATCACCCCTCCACTTT,CASSKGSLGSPLHF
TRBV12-5,16,-,-,TRBJ2-6,TGTGCTAGTGGTTTGCCGGAAGGCGATGGGGCCAACGTCCTGACTTTC,CASGLPEGDGANVLTF
TRBV5-1,15,few,TRBD2,TRBJ2-1,TGCGCCAGCAGCTTAGGACTAGCGGATGACAATGAGCAGTTCTTC,CASSLGLADDNEQFF
TRBV7-9,15,few,-,TRBJ2-2,TGTGCCAGCAGCTTAACAGGGGGGGACACCGGGGAGCTGTTTTTT,CASSLTGGDTGELFF
TRBV3-1,15,-,TRBD2,TRBJ2-3,TGTGCCAGCAGCCAAGACGCGACTAGCCGGTATACGCAGTATTTT,CASSQDATSRYTQYF
TRBV6-5,14,-,-,TRBJ2-7,TGTGCCAGCAGTCCCTCACACAGCGGCTACGAGCAGTACTTC,CASSPSHSGYEQYF
TRBV6-5,13,-,-,TRBJ1-1,TGTGCCAGCAGTATCACTTGGAACACTGAAGCTTTCTTT,CASSITWNTEAFF
TRBV12-5,13,many,-,TRBJ1-1,TGTGCTAGTGGTTTGGGGACGAACACTGAAGCTTTCTTT,CASGLGTNTEAFF
TRBV4-1,17,many,TRBD1,TRBJ1-2,TGCGCCAGCAGCCAAGTCGTGGGGGACAGGGGTCCCTATGGCTACACCTTC,CASSQVVGDRGPYGYTF
TRBV20-1,14,few,-,TRBJ1-2,TGCAGTGCTAGCACAGGGCGAAGGAACTATGGCTACACCTTC,CSASTGRRNYGYTF
TRBV7-9,12,-,TRBD1,TRBJ2-7,TGTGCCACACAGGGGGTCCTCTACGAGCAGTACTTC,CATQGVLYEQYF
TRBV5-1,15,-,-,TRBJ1-4,TGCGCCAGCAGCTTGAGCGCCGCAACTAATGAAAAACTGTTTTTT,CASSLSAATNEKLFF
TRBV4-2,17,-,-,TRBJ2-3,TGTGCCAGCAGCCAAGATTTACTAAACCCAATGGAAGTTAAGCAGTATTTT,CASSQDLLNPMEVKQYF
TRBV2,14,-,-,TRBJ1-4,TGTGCCAGCAGTGACCGAGCAACTAATGAAAAACTGTTTTTT,CASSDRATNEKLFF
TRBV7-2,14,many,-,TRBJ1-1,TGTGCCAGCAGCTTGGACATGGTGTCCGCTAAAGCTTTCTTT,CASSLDMVSAKAFF
TRBV7-2,14,few,-,TRBJ2-1,TGTGCCAGCAGCCCAACCGTCCAGCGCAATGAGCAGTTCTTC,CASSPTVQRNEQFF
TRBV29-1,10,-,-,TRBJ2-3,TGCAGCGTTAGATCCGATACGCAGTATTTT,CSVRSDTQYF
TRBV11-3,13,few,-,TRBJ2-3,TGTGCCAGCGCCTGGCGGGGAGTGGATACGCAGTATTTT,CASAWRGVDTQYF
TRBV27,13,-,-,TRBJ2-4,TGTGCCAGCAGCCGAATGGGGGAAAACATTCAGTACTTC,CASSRMGENIQYF
TRBV9,15,-,-,TRBJ1-6,TGTGCCAGCAGCACAGGCGGGGACGGGAATTCACCCCTCCACTTT,CASSTGGDGNSPLHF
TRBV6-1,20,few,TRBD1,TRBJ1-4,TGTGCCAGCAGGACGAAACCACAGGGGCCTACAGTGGGGGTGAATGAAAAACTGTTTTTT,CASRTKPQGPTVGVNEKLFF
TRBV5-1,16,few,-,TRBJ1-6,TGCGCCAGCAGCTTGGTCTTCGGGGGGCGCGATTCACCCCTCCACTTT,CASSLVFGGRDSPLHF
TRBV6-2/TRBV6-3,10,few,-,TRBJ2-3,TGTGCCAGCAGTGCTTATACGCAGTATTTT,CASSAYTQYF
TRBV7-2,12,few,-,TRBJ1-1,TGTGCCAGCAGTTACCCCAACACTGAAGCTTTCTTT,CASSYPNTEAFF
TRBV10-3,14,-,-,TRBJ2-3,TGTGCCATCAGTGAGGTGGGTAAGGCAGATACGCAGTATTTT,CAISEVGKADTQYF
TRBV7-9,14,few,TRBD1,TRBJ1-1,TGTGCCAGCAGCTTCGAGGGGGCATCTTCTGAAGCTTTCTTT,CASSFEGASSEAFF
TRBV6-2/TRBV6-3,16,-,-,TRBJ2-3,TGTGCCAGCAGTTACGGAGAGGGCCGTAGCACAGATACGCAGTATTTT,CASSYGEGRSTDTQYF
TRBV7-2,15,-,-,TRBJ2-5,TGTGCCAGCAGCTTAGTCGCAGGGGCGGGGGCGACCCAGTACTTC,CASSLVAGAGATQYF
TRBV5-6,17,many,-,TRBJ2-2,TGTGCCAGCAGCTTGGCCAAGGACTTTGTGGAACCCGGGGAGCTGTTTTTT,CASSLAKDFVEPGELFF
TRBV7-9,15,-,-,TRBJ1-1,TGTGCCAGCAGCTCCCGATCGGGCAGGAACACTGAAGCTTTCTTT,CASSSRSGRNTEAFF
TRBV5-1,14,few,-,TRBJ2-3,TGCGCCAGCAGCTTTGGGGATAGCACAGATACGCAGTATTTT,CASSFGDSTDTQYF
TRBV27,16,few,-,TRBJ1-6,TGTGCCAGCAGTTTACTATACAGTTCCCTGGGGTCACCCCTCCACTTT,CASSLLYSSLGSPLHF
TRBV15,16,-,-,TRBJ1-2,TGTGCCACCAGCCCGCTTCCCCACACAGAATACTATTGCTACACCTTC,CATSPLPHTEYYCYTF
TRBV6-1,15,few,TRBD1,TRBJ1-5,TGTGCCAGCACGGGGACAGGGGGAGTGGGTCAGCCCCAGCATTTT,CASTGTGGVGQPQHF
TRBV5-6,13,few,-,TRBJ1-6,TGTGCCAGCAGCCCCAACTATAATTCACCCCTCCACTTT,CASSPNYNSPLHF
TRBV5-1,16,-,-,TRBJ2-2,TGCGCCAGCAGCAGCACCGGGACTGGGAACACCGGGGAGCTGTTTTTT,CASSSTGTGNTGELFF
TRBV7-2,14,few,-,TRBJ1-2,TGTGCCAGCAGCTTAGCCAGGGATTTGTATGGCTACACCTTC,CASSLARDLYGYTF
TRBV19,13,-,TRBD1,TRBJ1-1,TGTGCCAGTAACCGGGACAGGGGGAACGAAGCTTTCTTT,CASNRDRGNEAFF
TRBV4-3,16,-,TRBD1,TRBJ2-5,TGCGCCAGCAGCCAAGAAACCGGGACAGGGGGAGAGACCCAGTACTTC,CASSQETGTGGETQYF
TRBV4-2,15,-,-,TRBJ2-2,TGTGCCAGCAGCCAGGCGGTTTCGGGCACCGGGGAGCTGTTTTTT,CASSQAVSGTGELFF
TRBV18,14,-,-,TRBJ2-7,TGTGCCAGCTCACCGACCCGACGGCCTGGCGAGCAGTACTTC,CASSPTRRPGEQYF
TRBV7-9,15,-,-,TRBJ2-2,TGTGCCAGCAGCTCCAGGGAATGGGGGACCGGGGAGCTGTTTTTT,CASSSREWGTGELFF
TRBV4-1,16,-,-,TRBJ2-3,TGCGCCAGCAGCCAAGGAGGCAGCGCGAGCACAGATACGCAGTATTTT,CASSQGGSASTDTQYF
TRBV4-3,16,-,TRBD1,TRBJ2-3,TGCGCCAGCAGCCAAGATGTGGACAGGGCCACAGATACGCAGTATTTT,CASSQDVDRATDTQYF
TRBV28,14,few,-,TRBJ1-2,TGTGCCAGCAAGAGAAGAGCTTTTAACTATGGCTACACCTTC,CASKRRAFNYGYTF
TRBV9,15,-,TRBD2,TRBJ2-3,TGTGCCAGCAGCGGCGGCCGGGGGGGCACAGATACGCAGTATTTT,CASSGGRGGTDTQYF